The next 5 T cell receptor beta chains were all read from a single sample in a study of blood T cells in healthy people across ages. A J-beta primer mix and a sample-barcoded 5' primer were used in a second PCR of roughly 7 to 12 cycles. A single record per CDR3 protein comes from TCRdb applying MiXCR to the 5' RACE reads. The sample shows about 730,000 distinct CDR3 sequences, approximately 43% of them seen only once. Sample: blood. The receptor source for this set is a woman in her sixties or seventies in good health.

The chain has TRBV28 and TRBJ2-3; TRBD2 aligns across 7 bases. CDR1 and CDR2 from the germline V gene are MDHEN and SYDVKM. There are 15 residues in the CDR3. The J segment lost 1 base and the V segment lost 5 bases, leaving 6 bases of the junction unmatched. In DNA, the CDR3 is TGTGCCAGCAGTGGGGCGGGAGAGGGCACAGATACGCAGTATTTT. Protein product: CASSGAGEGTDTQYF.

This clonotype was observed a handful of times. V usage is TRBV20-1 and J usage is TRBJ2-1, with TRBD2 matching over 11 bases. CDR3 length: 17 residues. Trimming removed 1 base from V and 5 bases from J; junction bases left unmatched: 10. CDR1 is DFQATT and CDR2 is SNEGSKA in the germline V gene (reference sequence). DNA of the CDR3: TGCAGTGCTAGAGTTAGCGGGAGGGCGAATTTCCACAATGAGCAGTTCTTC. Translation: CSARVSGRANFHNEQFF.

The chain uses TRBV28 and TRBJ1-2; weak D call: TRBD1 (6 bases). Germline CDR1 reads MDHEN; CDR2 reads SYDVKM. The CDR3 loop spans 16 amino acids. V lost 5 bases and J lost 2, with 18 bases in between. The CDR3 DNA reads TGTGCCAGCAGTCCCCTTGGTCGGCAGGGGAACTATGGCTACACCTTC. It encodes CASSPLGRQGNYGYTF.

The V call is TRBV6-5, the J call TRBJ2-1; D is unresolved. Germline-derived CDR1 and CDR2 are MNHEY and SVGAGI. This CDR3 is 14 amino acids long. Trimming removed 6 bases at V and 5 bases at J, with 14 bases between. The CDR3 nucleotides read TGTGCCAGCAGGCTAGATTATTATAACAATGAGCAGTTCTTC. Residues: CASRLDYYNNEQFF.

Concerning this clonotype itself: This clone may be a read error of a much larger clone one base away. The V and J genes are TRBV4-3 and TRBJ2-1; D perhaps matches TRBD2 (6 bases). The CDR3 has 14 amino acids. Germline V lookup: CDR1 LGHNA, CDR2 YSLEER. This chain's CDR3 is CASSLHTSHNERFF. The CDR3 DNA follows: TGCGCCAGCAGCCTCCATACTAGCCACAATGAGCGGTTCTTC.